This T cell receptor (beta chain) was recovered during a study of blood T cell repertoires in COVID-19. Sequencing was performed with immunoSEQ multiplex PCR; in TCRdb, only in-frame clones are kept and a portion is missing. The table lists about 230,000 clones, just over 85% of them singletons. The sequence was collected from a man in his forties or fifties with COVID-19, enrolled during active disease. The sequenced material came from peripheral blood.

CDR3 sequence reads: CASGGYRGGSRFSSYEQYF. The CDR3 DNA reads as TGTGCTAGTGGTGGATACAGGGGAGGAAGCAGATTTAGCTCCTACGAGCAGTACTTC. The rearrangement joins TRBV12-5 to TRBJ2-7; possibly TRBD1 for D (7 bases). CDR3 length: 19 amino acids. V lost 5 bases, J lost 0 bases, and 26 bases lay in between. CDR1 is LGHNT and CDR2 is FRNRAP in the germline V gene.